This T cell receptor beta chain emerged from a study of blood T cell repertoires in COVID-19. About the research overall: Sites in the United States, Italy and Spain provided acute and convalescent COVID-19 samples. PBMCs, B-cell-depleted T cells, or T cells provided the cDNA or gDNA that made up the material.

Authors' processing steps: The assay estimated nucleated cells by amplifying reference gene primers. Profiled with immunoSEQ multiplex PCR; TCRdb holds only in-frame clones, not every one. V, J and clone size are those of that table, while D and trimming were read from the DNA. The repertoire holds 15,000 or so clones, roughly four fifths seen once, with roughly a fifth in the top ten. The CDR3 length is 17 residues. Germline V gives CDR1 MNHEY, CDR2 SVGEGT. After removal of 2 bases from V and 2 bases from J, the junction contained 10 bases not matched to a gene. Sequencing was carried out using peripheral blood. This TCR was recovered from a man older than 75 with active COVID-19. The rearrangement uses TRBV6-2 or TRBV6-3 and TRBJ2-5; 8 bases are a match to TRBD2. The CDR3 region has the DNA TGTGCCAGCAGTTACCCCCTAGCGGGTCCCCCGCAAGAGACCCAGTACTTC. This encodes CASSYPLAGPPQETQYF.